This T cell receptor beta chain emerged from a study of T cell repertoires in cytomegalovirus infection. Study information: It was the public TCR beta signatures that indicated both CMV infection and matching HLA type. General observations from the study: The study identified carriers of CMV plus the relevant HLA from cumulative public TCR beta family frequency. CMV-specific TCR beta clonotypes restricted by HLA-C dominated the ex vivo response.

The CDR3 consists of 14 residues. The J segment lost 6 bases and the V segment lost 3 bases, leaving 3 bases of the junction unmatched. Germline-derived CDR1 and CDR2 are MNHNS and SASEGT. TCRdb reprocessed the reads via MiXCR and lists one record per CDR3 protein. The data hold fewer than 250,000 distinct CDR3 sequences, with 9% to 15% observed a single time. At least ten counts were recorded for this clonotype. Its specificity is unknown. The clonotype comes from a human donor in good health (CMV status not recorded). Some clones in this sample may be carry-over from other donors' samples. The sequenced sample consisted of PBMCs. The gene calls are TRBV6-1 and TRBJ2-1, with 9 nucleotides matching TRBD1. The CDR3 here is CASSDWTGVNEQFF. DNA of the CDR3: TGTGCCAGCAGTGATTGGACAGGGGTCAATGAGCAGTTCTTC.